The clone carrying this TCR beta chain came up once. The antigen remains unidentified. The junction had 14 bases not matched to a gene; V was cut back by 5 bases and J by 2 bases. Germline CDR1 SGHRS, CDR2 YFSETQ. CDR3 length: 19 residues. This entry belongs to a study of cytomegalovirus exposure and HLA in healthy donors. The PCR used 60 Vbeta and 13 Jbeta primers. TCRdb's table, derived via immunoSEQ multiplex PCR, lists solely in-frame clones and lacks some. The sample carries over 45,000 clones, around 82% recorded once. General study points: Sequencing depth roughly uniform across donors was assumed in presence/absence analyses. Most TCR sequences were uncommon, yet certain public TCRs appeared in many donors.

The chain joins TRBV5-1 to TRBJ1-5, with 12 bases identical to TRBD1. The TCR was taken from a female donor in good health and CMV-seronegative. The sequencing sample was made of PBMCs. CDR3 sequence: CASRLGPGQGAQGNQPQHF. The CDR3 nucleotides read TGCGCCAGCAGACTCGGACCGGGACAGGGGGCGCAAGGCAATCAGCCCCAGCATTTT.